This T cell receptor beta chain was recorded in a study of T cells in Graves' hyperthyroidism and ophthalmopathy. The study, taken as a whole, reports: Clonotypes that were expanded in thyroid above 0.001 mostly appeared in blood too.

A word on this clonotype: The antigen remains undetermined.

TCR beta CDR3 regions were amplified from RNA transcripts. The TCR CDR3 first-round RT-PCR relied on the HTBI primer set. MiXCR, run by TCRdb on the multiplex PCR reads, gives a single entry per CDR3 protein. Among a few hundred thousand distinct CDR3 sequences listed, approximately 23% were seen once. After removal of 5 bases from V and 5 bases from J, the junction contained 5 bases not matched to a gene. This CDR3 has 14 residues. Germline assignment: CDR1 SEHNR and CDR2 FQNEAQ (reference sequence). V is TRBV7-9 and J is TRBJ2-5; 10 bases agree with TRBD1. The sequence derives from a woman in her sixties or seventies with Graves' ophthalmopathy. Sequenced sample: blood. CDR3 bases: TGTGCCAGCAGCACCTGGACAGGGGGGGAGACCCAGTACTTC. Amino acid sequence: CASSTWTGGETQYF. The full variable domain, its missing parts supplied by reference TRBV7-9 and TRBJ2-5, is DTGVSQNPRHKITKRGQNVTFRCDPISEHNRLYWYRQTLGQGPEFLTYFQNEAQLEKSRLLSDRFSAERPKGSFSTLEIQRTEQGDSAMYLCASSTWTGGETQYFGPGTRLLVL.